This entry describes one T cell receptor (beta chain). Its target is not known. The time point here: week 11, during vaccination. Every single dose of the vaccine, 300 ug of mutant IDH1 20-mer peptide, came with topical imiquimod. Data came from immunoSEQ multiplex PCR; TCRdb stores just in-frame clones and leaves some out. The table has some 54,000 clones, roughly nine tenths seen once. This specimen belongs to a study of a mutant IDH1 vaccine in newly diagnosed glioma. Study details: Following radiotherapy alone, or alongside temozolomide cycles, vaccination was started after an interval of 4-6 weeks. Males made up about 60% and females roughly 38% of treated patients, whose mean age was roughly 40 years. It was radiotherapy, temozolomide, or both that patients received previously, with most receiving both.

General observations from the study: The authors found pseudoprogression apparently unrelated to changes in top peripheral T cell clonotypes.

This CDR3 comprises 14 residues. The V gene's germline CDR1 is SGHVS and CDR2 FQNEAQ. V was shortened by 0 bases and J by 3 bases, with 9 bases between the two germline ends. The sequence was obtained from a man aged 45-65 years with glioma. This rearrangement joins TRBV7-8 to TRBJ2-7; possibly TRBD1 for D (6 bases). Here the sequenced sample was PBMCs, taken from a glioma patient whose treatment included an IDH1 peptide vaccine. The CDR3 bases are TGTGCCAGCAGCTTAGCTGGACAGAGCTACGAGCAGTACTTC. The encoded protein is CASSLAGQSYEQYF.